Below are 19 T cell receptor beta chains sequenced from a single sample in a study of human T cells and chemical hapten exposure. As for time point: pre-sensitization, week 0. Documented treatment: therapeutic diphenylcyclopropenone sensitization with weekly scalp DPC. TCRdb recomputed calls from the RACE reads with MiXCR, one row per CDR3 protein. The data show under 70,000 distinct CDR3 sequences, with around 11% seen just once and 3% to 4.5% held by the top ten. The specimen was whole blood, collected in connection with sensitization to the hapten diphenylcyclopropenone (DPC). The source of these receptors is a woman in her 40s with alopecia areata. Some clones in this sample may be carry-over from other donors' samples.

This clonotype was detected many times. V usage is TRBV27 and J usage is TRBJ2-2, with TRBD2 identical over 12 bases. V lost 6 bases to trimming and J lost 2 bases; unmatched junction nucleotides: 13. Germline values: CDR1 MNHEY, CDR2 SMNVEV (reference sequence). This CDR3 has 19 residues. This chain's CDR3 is CASSPQKTSGGTNTGELFF. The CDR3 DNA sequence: TGTGCCAGCAGCCCACAAAAAACTAGCGGGGGGACCAACACCGGGGAGCTGTTTTTT.

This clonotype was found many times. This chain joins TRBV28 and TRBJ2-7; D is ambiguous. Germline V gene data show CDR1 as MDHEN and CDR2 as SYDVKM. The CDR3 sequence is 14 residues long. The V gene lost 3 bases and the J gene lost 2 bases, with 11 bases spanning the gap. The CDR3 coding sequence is TGTGCCAGCAGTTTGAGTTTAGGGCCCTACGAGCAGTACTTC. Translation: CASSLSLGPYEQYF.

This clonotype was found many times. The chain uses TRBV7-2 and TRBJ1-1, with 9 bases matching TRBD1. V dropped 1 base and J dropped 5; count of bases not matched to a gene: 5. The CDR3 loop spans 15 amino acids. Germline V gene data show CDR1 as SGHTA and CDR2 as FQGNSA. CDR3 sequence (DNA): TGTGCCAGCAGCTTAGTACGACAGGGGGAGACTGAAGCTTTCTTT. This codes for CASSLVRQGETEAFF. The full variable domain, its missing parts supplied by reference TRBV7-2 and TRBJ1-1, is GAGVSQSPSNKVTEKGKDVELRCDPISGHTALYWYRQSLGQGLEFLIYFQGNSAPDKSGLPSDRFSAERTGGSVSTLTIQRTQQEDSAVYLCASSLVRQGETEAFFGQGTRLTVV.

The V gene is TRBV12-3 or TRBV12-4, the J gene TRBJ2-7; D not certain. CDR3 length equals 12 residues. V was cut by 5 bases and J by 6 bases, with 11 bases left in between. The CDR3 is CASSLTSREQYF. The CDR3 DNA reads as TGTGCCAGCAGTCTTACCTCCCGCGAGCAGTACTTC.

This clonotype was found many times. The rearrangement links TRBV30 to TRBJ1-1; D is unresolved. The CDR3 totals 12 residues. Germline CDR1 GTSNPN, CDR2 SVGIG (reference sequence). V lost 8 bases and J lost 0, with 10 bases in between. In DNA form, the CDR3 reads TGTGCCGGCGCCCGGATGAACACTGAAGCTTTCTTT. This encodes CAGARMNTEAFF.

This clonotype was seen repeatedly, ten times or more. As DNA, the CDR3 is TGTGCCAGCATGACTAGCGGGTCGAACACCGGGGAGCTGTTTTTT. Residues: CASMTSGSNTGELFF. This chain uses TRBV28 with TRBJ2-2; 10 nucleotides agree with TRBD2. CDR3 size: 15 residues. From germline, CDR1 is MDHEN and CDR2 SYDVKM. V shed 7 bases and J 0 bases; nucleotides not matched to a gene: 2.

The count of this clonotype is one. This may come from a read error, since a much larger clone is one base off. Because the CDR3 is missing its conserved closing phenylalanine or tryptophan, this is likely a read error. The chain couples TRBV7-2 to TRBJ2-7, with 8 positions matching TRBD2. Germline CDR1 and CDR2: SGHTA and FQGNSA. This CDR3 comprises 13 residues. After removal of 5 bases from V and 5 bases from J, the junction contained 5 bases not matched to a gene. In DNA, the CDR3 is TGTGCCAGCAGCCCAGCGGGGGCCAACGAGCAGTACATC. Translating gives CASSPAGANEQYI.

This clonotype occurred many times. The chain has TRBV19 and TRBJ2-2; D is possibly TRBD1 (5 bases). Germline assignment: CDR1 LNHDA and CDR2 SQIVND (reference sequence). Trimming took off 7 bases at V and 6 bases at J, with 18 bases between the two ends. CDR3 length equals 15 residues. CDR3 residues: CASNTAWGRAGELFF. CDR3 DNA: TGTGCCAGTAACACAGCATGGGGCAGGGCCGGGGAGCTGTTTTTT.

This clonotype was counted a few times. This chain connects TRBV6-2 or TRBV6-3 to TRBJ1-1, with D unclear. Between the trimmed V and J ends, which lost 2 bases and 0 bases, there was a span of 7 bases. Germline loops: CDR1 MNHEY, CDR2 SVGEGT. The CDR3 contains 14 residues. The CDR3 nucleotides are TGTGCCAGCAGTTACATCATGTTGAACACTGAAGCTTTCTTT. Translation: CASSYIMLNTEAFF.

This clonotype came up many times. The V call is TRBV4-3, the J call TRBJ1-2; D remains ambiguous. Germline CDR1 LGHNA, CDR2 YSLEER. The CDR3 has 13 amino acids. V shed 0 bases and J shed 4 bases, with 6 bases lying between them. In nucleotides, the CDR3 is TGCGCCAGCAGCCAAGAGGCCAGCTATGGCTACACCTTC. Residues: CASSQEASYGYTF.

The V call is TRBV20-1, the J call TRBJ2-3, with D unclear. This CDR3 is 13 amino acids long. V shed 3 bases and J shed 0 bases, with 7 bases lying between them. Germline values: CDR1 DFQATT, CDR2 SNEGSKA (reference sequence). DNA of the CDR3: TGCAGTGCTAGTCTCCCAAGCACAGATACGCAGTATTTT. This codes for CSASLPSTDTQYF.

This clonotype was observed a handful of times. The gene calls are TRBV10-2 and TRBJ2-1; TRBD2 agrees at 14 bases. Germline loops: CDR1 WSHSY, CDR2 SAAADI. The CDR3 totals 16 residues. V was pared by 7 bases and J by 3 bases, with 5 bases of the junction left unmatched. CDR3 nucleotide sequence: TGCGCCAGCACCGGGACTAGCGGGAGTAACTACAATGAGCAGTTCTTC. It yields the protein CASTGTSGSNYNEQFF.

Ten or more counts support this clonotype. CDR3 protein: CSVRGDGHQPQHF. Here the CDR3 DNA reads TGCAGCGTTCGTGGGGACGGGCATCAGCCCCAGCATTTT. This chain links TRBV29-1 with TRBJ1-5, with D perhaps matching TRBD1 (5 bases). Between the trimmed V and J ends, which lost 5 bases and 5 bases, there was a span of 13 bases. Germline V CDR1 and CDR2: SQVTM, ANQGSEA. The CDR3 loop spans 13 amino acids.

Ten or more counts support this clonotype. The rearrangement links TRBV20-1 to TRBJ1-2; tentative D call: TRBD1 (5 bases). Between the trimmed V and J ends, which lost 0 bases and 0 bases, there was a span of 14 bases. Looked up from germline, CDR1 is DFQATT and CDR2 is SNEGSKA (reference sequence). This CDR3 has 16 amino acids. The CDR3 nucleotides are TGCAGTGCTAGAGACCTCCGGAGGGGCTCTAACTATGGCTACACCTTC. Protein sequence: CSARDLRRGSNYGYTF.

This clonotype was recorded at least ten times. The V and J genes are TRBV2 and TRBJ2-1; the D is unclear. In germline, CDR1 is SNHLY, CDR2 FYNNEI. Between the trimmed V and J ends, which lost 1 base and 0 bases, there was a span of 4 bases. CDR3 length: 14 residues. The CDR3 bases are TGTGCCAGCAGTGAAGACAGCTCCTACAATGAGCAGTTCTTC. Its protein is CASSEDSSYNEQFF.

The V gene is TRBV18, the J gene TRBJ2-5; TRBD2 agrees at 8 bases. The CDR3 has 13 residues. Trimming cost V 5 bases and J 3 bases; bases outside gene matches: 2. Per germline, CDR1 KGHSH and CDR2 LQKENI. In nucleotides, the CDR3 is TGTGCCAGCTCAACCGGGGGGGAAGAGACCCAGTACTTC. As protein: CASSTGGEETQYF.

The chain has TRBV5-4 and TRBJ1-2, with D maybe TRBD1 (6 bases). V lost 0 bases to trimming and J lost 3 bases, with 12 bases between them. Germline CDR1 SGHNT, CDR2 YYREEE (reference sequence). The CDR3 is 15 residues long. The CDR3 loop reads CASSLDPGADYGYTF. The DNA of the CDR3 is TGTGCCAGCAGCTTGGATCCAGGGGCCGACTATGGCTACACCTTC.

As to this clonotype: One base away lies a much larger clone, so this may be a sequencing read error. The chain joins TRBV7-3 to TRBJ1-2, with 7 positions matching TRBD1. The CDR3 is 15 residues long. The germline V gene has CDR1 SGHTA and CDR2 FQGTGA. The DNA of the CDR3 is TGTGCCAGCAGCTTAACAGGGGGCGAAAACTATGGCTGCACCTTC. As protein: CASSLTGGENYGCTF.

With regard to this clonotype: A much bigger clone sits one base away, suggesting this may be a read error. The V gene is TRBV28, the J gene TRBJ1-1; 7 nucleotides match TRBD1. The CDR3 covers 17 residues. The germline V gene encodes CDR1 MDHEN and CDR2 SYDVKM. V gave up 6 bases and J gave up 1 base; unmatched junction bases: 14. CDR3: CASSLEGAVGTNTEAFF. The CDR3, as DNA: TGTGCCAGCAGCCTGGAGGGGGCGGTCGGAACGAACACTGAAGCTTTCTTT. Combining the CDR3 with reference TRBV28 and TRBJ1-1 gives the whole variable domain DVKVTQSSRYLVKRTGEKVFLECVQDMDHENMFWYRQDPGLGLRLIYFSYDVKMKEKGDIPEGYSVSREKKERFSLILESASTNQTSMYLCASSLEGAVGTNTEAFFGQGTRLTVV.